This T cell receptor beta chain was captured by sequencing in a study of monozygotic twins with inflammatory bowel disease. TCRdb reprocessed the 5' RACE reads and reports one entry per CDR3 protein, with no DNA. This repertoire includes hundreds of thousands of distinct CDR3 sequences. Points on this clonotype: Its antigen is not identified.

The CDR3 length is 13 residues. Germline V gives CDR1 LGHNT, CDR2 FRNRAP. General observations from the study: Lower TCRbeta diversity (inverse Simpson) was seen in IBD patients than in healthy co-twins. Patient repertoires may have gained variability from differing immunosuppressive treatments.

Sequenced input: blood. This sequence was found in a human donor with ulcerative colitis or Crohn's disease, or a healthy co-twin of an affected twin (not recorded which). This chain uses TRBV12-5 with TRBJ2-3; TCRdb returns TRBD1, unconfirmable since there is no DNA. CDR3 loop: CASGRDGKDTQYF.